This T cell receptor (beta chain) was documented in a study of OX40 agonist ivuxolimab in advanced cancers. CDR3 length: 17 amino acids. Germline V gives CDR1 PRHDT, CDR2 FYEKMQ (reference sequence). Germline trimming cut 2 bases from V and 0 bases from J; bases unmatched to any gene: 8. On this clone itself: Its antigen is not known.

The assay was immunoSEQ multiplex PCR, and TCRdb's table has in-frame clones only and misses some. Among 55,000 to 75,000 clones listed, roughly nine tenths were seen once. Study-wide points: Partly responding patients at 0.1-3.0 mg/kg showed some of the smallest clonal expansion. At doses 0.1 to 3.0 mg/kg, CD4+ and CD8+ clones expanded.

V and J are TRBV13 and TRBJ2-7; 9 bases agree with TRBD1. The TCR comes from an adult with an advanced solid tumor such as melanoma, head and neck, liver or kidney cancer. The specimen was CD4+ or CD8+ T cells sorted from blood, collected in a trial of the OX40 agonist ivuxolimab. The CDR3 spells CASSLQFGTGSSYEQYF. The CDR3 DNA is TGTGCCAGCAGCTTACAATTCGGGACAGGGAGCTCCTACGAGCAGTACTTC.